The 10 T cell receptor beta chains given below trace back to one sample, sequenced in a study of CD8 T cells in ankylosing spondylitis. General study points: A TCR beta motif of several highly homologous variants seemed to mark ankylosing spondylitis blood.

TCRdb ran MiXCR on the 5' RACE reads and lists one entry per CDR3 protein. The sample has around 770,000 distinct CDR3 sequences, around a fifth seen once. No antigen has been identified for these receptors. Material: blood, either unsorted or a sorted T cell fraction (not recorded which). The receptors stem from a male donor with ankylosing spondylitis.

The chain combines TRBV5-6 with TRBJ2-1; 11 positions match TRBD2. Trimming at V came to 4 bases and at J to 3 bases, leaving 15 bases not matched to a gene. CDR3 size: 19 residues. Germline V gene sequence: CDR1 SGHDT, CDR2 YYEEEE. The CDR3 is CASSTLTPLAGEYYNEQFF. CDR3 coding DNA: TGTGCCAGCAGCACATTGACTCCACTAGCGGGGGAGTACTACAATGAGCAGTTCTTC.

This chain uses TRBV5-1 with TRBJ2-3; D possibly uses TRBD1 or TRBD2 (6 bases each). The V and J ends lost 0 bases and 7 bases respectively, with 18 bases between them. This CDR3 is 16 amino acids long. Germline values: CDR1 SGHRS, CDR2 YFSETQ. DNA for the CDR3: TGCGCCAGCAGCTTGGTCTGGGCGGGGCAGGGGAATACGCAGTATTTT. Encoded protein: CASSLVWAGQGNTQYF.

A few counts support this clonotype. CDR3 coding DNA: TGTGCCAGCAGCTCAAGCATATACAATGAGCAGTTCTTC. Translating it yields CASSSSIYNEQFF. The chain uses TRBV7-7 and TRBJ2-1; D is ambiguous. CDR1 SSHAT and CDR2 FNYEAQ come from the germline V gene (reference sequence). Trimming left V 4 bases short and J 4 bases short, with 8 bases between. The CDR3 covers 13 residues.

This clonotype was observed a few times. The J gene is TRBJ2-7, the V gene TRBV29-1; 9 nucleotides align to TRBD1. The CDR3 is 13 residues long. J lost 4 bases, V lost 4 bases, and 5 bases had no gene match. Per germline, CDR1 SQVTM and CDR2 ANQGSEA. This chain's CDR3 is CSVGVGTGYEQYF. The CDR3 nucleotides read TGCAGCGTTGGGGTTGGGACAGGGTACGAGCAGTACTTC.

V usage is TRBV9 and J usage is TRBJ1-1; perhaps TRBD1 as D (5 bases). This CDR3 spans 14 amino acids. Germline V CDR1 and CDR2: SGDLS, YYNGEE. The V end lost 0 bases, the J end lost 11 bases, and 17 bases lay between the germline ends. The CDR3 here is CASSVGPGMTVAFF. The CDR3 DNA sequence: TGTGCCAGCAGCGTAGGGCCAGGGATGACTGTCGCTTTCTTT.

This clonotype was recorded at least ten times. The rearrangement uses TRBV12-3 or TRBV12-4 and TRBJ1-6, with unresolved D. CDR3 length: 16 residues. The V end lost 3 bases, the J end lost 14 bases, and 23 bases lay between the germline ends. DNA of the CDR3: TGTGCCAGCAGTTTTAGTCCGCCGCCGTATAATTCGGCCCTCCACTTT. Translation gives CASSFSPPPYNSALHF.

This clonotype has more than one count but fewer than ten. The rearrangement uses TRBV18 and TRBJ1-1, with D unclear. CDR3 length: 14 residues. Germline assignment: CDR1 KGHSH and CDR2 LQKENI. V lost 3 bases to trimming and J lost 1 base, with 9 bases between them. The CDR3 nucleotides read TGTGCCAGCTCACCGAGTGGGTCGAACACTGAAGCTTTCTTT. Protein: CASSPSGSNTEAFF.

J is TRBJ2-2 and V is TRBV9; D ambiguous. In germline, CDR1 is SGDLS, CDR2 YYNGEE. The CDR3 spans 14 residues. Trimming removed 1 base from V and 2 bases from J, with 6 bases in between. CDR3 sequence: CASSVTENTGELFF. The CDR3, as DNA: TGTGCCAGCAGCGTAACGGAAAACACCGGGGAGCTGTTTTTT.

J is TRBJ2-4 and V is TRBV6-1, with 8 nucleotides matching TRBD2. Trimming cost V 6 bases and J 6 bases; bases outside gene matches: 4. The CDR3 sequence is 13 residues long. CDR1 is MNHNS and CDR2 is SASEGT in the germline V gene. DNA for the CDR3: TGTGCCAGCAGCCCGGGACTAGTAAACATTCAGTACTTC. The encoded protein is CASSPGLVNIQYF.

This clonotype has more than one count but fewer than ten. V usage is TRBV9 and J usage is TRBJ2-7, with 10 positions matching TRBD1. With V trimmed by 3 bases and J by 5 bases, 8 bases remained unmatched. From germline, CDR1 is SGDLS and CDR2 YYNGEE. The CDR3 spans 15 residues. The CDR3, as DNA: TGTGCCAGCAGCGCAACCGACAGGGGGCAGGACGAGCAGTACTTC. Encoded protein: CASSATDRGQDEQYF.